These 32 T cell receptor beta chains came from one sample sequenced in a study of blood T cell repertoires in COVID-19 (dated by TCRdb to about 2020). The protocol used for the library was the immunoSEQ multiplex PCR assay. The clones in this table, taken by TCRdb from immuneACCESS, are in-frame only. Not every clone is retained; where verified, under half of the shortfall comes from an unresolved V gene, and the cause of the rest is unknown. The sample yields a few hundred thousand clones; more than 75% were counted once. 0.9% to 1% of the sample lies in the top ten. Sequenced material: peripheral blood. Receptor source: a woman aged 40 to 55 who had recovered from COVID-19.

This sequence joins TRBV9 and TRBJ1-6, with 9 bases lining up with TRBD1. This CDR3 is 16 amino acids long. The V segment lost 0 bases and the J segment 7 bases; nucleotides outside the gene matches: 5. The germline gives CDR1 SGDLS, CDR2 YYNGEE. The CDR3 loop is CASSVAGQGGNSPLHF. The CDR3 DNA reads as TGTGCCAGCAGCGTAGCGGGACAGGGCGGAAATTCACCCCTCCACTTT.

This clone was counted between two and nine times. V and J are TRBV7-9 and TRBJ2-7; TRBD1 matches at 7 bases. J lost 2 bases, V lost 5 bases, and 18 bases had no gene match. CDR1 and CDR2 from the germline V gene are SEHNR and FQNEAQ (reference sequence). The CDR3 loop spans 18 amino acids. The CDR3: CASSPQAATGTKPYEQYF. In DNA form, the CDR3 reads TGTGCCAGCAGCCCCCAAGCCGCGACAGGGACGAAGCCCTACGAGCAGTACTTC.

The V and J genes are TRBV27 and TRBJ1-4; D remains unclear. Germline assignment: CDR1 MNHEY and CDR2 SMNVEV (reference sequence). The V gene lost 5 bases and the J gene lost 3 bases, with 16 bases spanning the gap. The CDR3 spans 16 residues. The CDR3 DNA is TGTGCCAGCAGTCTGAACATCAGGCACGCTAATGAAAAACTGTTTTTT. Protein sequence: CASSLNIRHANEKLFF. The full variable domain, its missing parts supplied by reference TRBV27 and TRBJ1-4, is EAQVTQNPRYLITVTGKKLTVTCSQNMNHEYMSWYRQDPGLGLRQIYYSMNVEVTDKGDVPEGYKVSRKEKRNFPLILESPSPNQTSLYFCASSLNIRHANEKLFFGSGTQLSVL.

The chain couples TRBV18 to TRBJ2-6, with 10 nucleotides matching TRBD2. This CDR3 region has 20 residues. Germline-derived CDR1 and CDR2 are KGHSH and LQKENI. The ends lost 1 base at V and 0 bases at J; junction bases unmatched: 9. The CDR3, as DNA: TGTGCCAGCTCACCACGCGTGCTAGCGGGAGCGGACTCTGGGGCCAACGTCCTGACTTTC. Protein sequence: CASSPRVLAGADSGANVLTF.

V and J are TRBV4-2 and TRBJ2-4; 10 bases match TRBD2. The germline gives CDR1 LGHNA, CDR2 YNFKEQ. The CDR3 is 17 residues long. Unmatched junction bases numbered 7, after V lost 4 bases and J lost 1 base. In DNA, the CDR3 is TGTGCCAGCAGCCGCCACCTAGCGGGAGAGGCCAAAAACATTCAGTACTTC. Amino acid sequence: CASSRHLAGEAKNIQYF.

The gene calls are TRBV5-1 and TRBJ2-3, with D possibly TRBD2 on 6 matching bases. The CDR3 spans 14 residues. Germline CDR1 is SGHRS and CDR2 is YFSETQ. V lost 0 bases, J lost 2 bases, and 7 bases lay in between. The CDR3 region has the DNA TGCGCCAGCAGCTTGGGGAGGGCCACAGATACGCAGTATTTT. Its translation: CASSLGRATDTQYF.

The genes are TRBV27 and TRBJ2-7, with 8 bases aligning to TRBD1. The CDR3 length is 15 residues. V lost 3 bases and J lost 4; bases outside the gene matches: 8. Germline-derived CDR1 and CDR2 are MNHEY and SMNVEV (reference sequence). The CDR3 region is CASSFGTGSVYEQYF. The CDR3 DNA follows: TGTGCCAGCAGTTTTGGGACAGGCAGCGTTTACGAGCAGTACTTC.

There are a few counts of this clone. The chain recombines TRBV19 with TRBJ1-2, with 9 bases aligning to TRBD1. The CDR3 has 13 amino acids. Trimming removed 7 bases from V and 5 bases from J; junction bases left unmatched: 5. The germline V gene encodes CDR1 LNHDA and CDR2 SQIVND (reference sequence). The CDR3 DNA sequence: TGTGCCAGTACCCTAGGGACAGGGTATGGCTACACCTTC. This translates into CASTLGTGYGYTF. The full variable domain, completed using reference TRBV19 and TRBJ1-2, is DGGITQSPKYLFRKEGQNVTLSCEQNLNHDAMYWYRQDPGQGLRLIYYSQIVNDFQKGDIAEGYSVSREKKESFPLTVTSAQKNPTAFYLCASTLGTGYGYTFGSGTRLTVV.

The chain recombines TRBV23-1 with TRBJ2-7; the match to TRBD1 covers 8 bases. TRBV23-1 is assigned to the ORF class and has an uncertain function. The V segment lost 3 bases and the J segment 0 bases; nucleotides outside the gene matches: 7. The CDR3 consists of 16 residues. CDR3 DNA sequence: TGCGCCAGCAGTCACCCGGGACAGGCGAGCTCCTACGAGCAGTACGTC. This sequence encodes CASSHPGQASSYEQYV.

This clone was counted only a few times. This sample also contains other DNA sequences that code for the same CDR3. The chain has TRBV9 and TRBJ2-3; D is unresolved. Germline CDR1 SGDLS, CDR2 YYNGEE. Trimming shortened V by 0 bases and J by 1 base, and 6 bases separated the two germline ends. This CDR3 is built from 14 residues. CDR3: CASSVGPGTDTQYF. CDR3 bases: TGTGCCAGCAGCGTAGGTCCGGGCACAGATACGCAGTATTTT.

The chain joins TRBV18 to TRBJ2-7; 9 bases map to TRBD2. Germline CDR1 reads KGHSH; CDR2 reads LQKENI. V dropped 2 bases and J dropped 4; count of bases not matched to a gene: 3. This CDR3 region has 14 residues. This CDR3 is CASSPGAGGYEQYF. For the CDR3, the DNA is TGTGCCAGCTCACCAGGAGCGGGAGGATACGAGCAGTACTTC.

The gene calls are TRBV11-3 and TRBJ2-3; TRBD2 matches 10 bases. The CDR3 has 14 amino acids. The germline V gene has CDR1 SGHNT and CDR2 YENEEA. With V trimmed by 1 base and J by 7 bases, 2 bases remained unmatched. CDR3 DNA: TGTGCCAGCAGCTTAGGGACTAGCGGAAATACGCAGTATTTT. It specifies CASSLGTSGNTQYF.

The chain carries TRBV5-4 and TRBJ2-1; 15 positions match TRBD2. Germline values: CDR1 SGHNT, CDR2 YYREEE (reference sequence). The CDR3 has 19 amino acids. The trim removed 4 bases at V and 1 base at J, leaving 9 bases unmatched. The DNA of the CDR3 is TGTGCCAGCAGCAATCCCCGGACTAGCGGGAGGGGGTCCTACAATGAGCAGTTCTTC. The encoded protein is CASSNPRTSGRGSYNEQFF.

The chain has TRBV29-1 and TRBJ2-1; tentatively, D is TRBD1 (5 bases). V lost 6 bases to trimming and J lost 9 bases, with 15 bases between them. CDR3 length equals 12 residues. Germline V CDR1 and CDR2: SQVTM, ANQGSEA. The CDR3 region has the DNA TGCAGCGTGACTGGGGCCCAGGGTGAGCAGTTCTTC. As protein: CSVTGAQGEQFF.

The chain recombines TRBV9 with TRBJ2-3; D unresolved. The V and J ends lost 3 bases and 4 bases respectively, with 12 bases between them. The CDR3 extends over 14 amino acids. The V gene's germline CDR1 is SGDLS and CDR2 YYNGEE. CDR3 sequence reads: CASSGPQVADTQYF. CDR3 in DNA: TGTGCCAGCAGCGGGCCCCAGGTGGCAGATACGCAGTATTTT.

This clone was seen a single time. A read error may account for a junction end that differs from germline. CDR3 nucleotides: TGTGCCAGCAGCCGGACTAGCGGGAGGGCCGGGGGGCTCTTC. The encoded protein is CASSRTSGRAGGLF. V and J are TRBV7-2 and TRBJ2-1; 15 nucleotides agree with TRBD2. The CDR3 is 14 amino acids. CDR1 is SGHTA, CDR2 FQGNSA, per germline.

The chain employs TRBV30 and TRBJ1-3, with 7 bases aligning to TRBD1. The CDR3 has 16 residues. Germline CDR1 GTSNPN, CDR2 SVGIG (reference sequence). Germline trimming cut 2 bases from V and 0 bases from J; bases unmatched to any gene: 7. The CDR3 spells CAWSLGQARSGNTIYF. DNA for the CDR3: TGTGCCTGGAGTTTAGGACAGGCCCGCTCTGGAAACACCATATATTTT.

The chain employs TRBV21-1 and TRBJ2-7; the listed D gene, TRBD2, was not tested against the DNA. TRBV21-1 is marked as a pseudogene. The CDR3 loop spans 17 amino acids. The CDR3 region has the DNA TGTGCCAGCAGCAAAGGGCTAGGGACTAGCGGGAGAAGCGAGCAGTACGTC. Protein product: CASSKGLGTSGRSEQYV.

This clone was observed a single time. This chain connects TRBV30 to TRBJ1-5; maybe TRBD1 (5 bases). The V end was cut by 3 bases, the J end by 3 bases, with 9 bases between. The CDR3 spans 13 residues. The germline CDR1 and CDR2 sequences are GTSNPN and SVGIG (reference sequence). CDR3 region: CAWRDTNNQPQHF. In nucleotides, the CDR3 is TGTGCCTGGAGGGACACAAACAATCAGCCCCAGCATTTT.

The count of this clone is one. V usage is TRBV14 and J usage is TRBJ1-6; TRBD1 aligns across 7 bases. CDR1 is SGHDN, CDR2 FVKESK, per germline. The trim removed 0 bases at V and 8 bases at J, leaving 4 bases unmatched. The CDR3 spans 15 residues. CDR3 residues: CASSQDHRGDSPLHF. CDR3 nucleotide sequence: TGTGCCAGCAGCCAAGACCACAGGGGAGATTCACCCCTCCACTTT.

CDR3 sequence reads: CASSVRGAPTDTQYF. The CDR3 bases are TGTGCCAGTAGTGTCAGGGGGGCTCCCACAGATACGCAGTATTTT. The chain is built from TRBV19 and TRBJ2-3, with a possible D match to TRBD1 (7 bases). This CDR3 spans 15 amino acids. Germline V gene data show CDR1 as LNHDA and CDR2 as SQIVND (reference sequence). Trimming shortened V by 5 bases and J by 2 bases, and 14 bases separated the two germline ends.

This chain links TRBV6-1 with TRBJ1-2; no reliable D call. Germline assignment: CDR1 MNHNS and CDR2 SASEGT. This CDR3 has 13 amino acids. The ends were cut back, 1 base at V and 5 bases at J, with 8 bases in the middle. Here the CDR3 reads CASSEVGWYGYTF. CDR3 nucleotides: TGTGCCAGCAGTGAAGTCGGGTGGTATGGCTACACCTTC.

The chain uses TRBV6-6 and TRBJ2-5, with D possibly TRBD2 on 6 matching bases. V was shortened by 4 bases and J by 5 bases, with 17 bases between the two germline ends. The germline CDR1 and CDR2 sequences are MNHNY and SVGAGI (reference sequence). The CDR3 is made up of 15 amino acids. The CDR3 loop is CASSFNSARGETQYF. CDR3 nucleotide sequence: TGTGCCAGCAGTTTCAACTCGGCCCGGGGGGAGACCCAGTACTTC.

This chain links TRBV18 with TRBJ1-1; tentative D call: TRBD1 (6 bases). The germline gives CDR1 KGHSH, CDR2 LQKENI. Trimming pared 4 bases from V and 5 bases from J, leaving 17 bases between. The CDR3 covers 15 residues. The CDR3 is CASSRMGGARTEAFF. The CDR3 region has the DNA TGTGCCAGCTCACGGATGGGGGGGGCTCGTACTGAAGCTTTCTTT.

The chain employs TRBV6-2 or TRBV6-3 and TRBJ2-5, with TRBD2 matching over 12 bases. CDR3 size: 17 residues. CDR1 and CDR2 (germline): MNHEY, SVGEGT. The V segment lost 0 bases and the J segment 1 base; nucleotides outside the gene matches: 3. The CDR3 region has the DNA TGTGCCAGCAGTTACTCCCTAGCGGGAGGGGGCCAAGAGACCCAGTACTTC. Translation: CASSYSLAGGGQETQYF.

The chain combines TRBV18 with TRBJ2-1, with 12 bases aligning to TRBD1. CDR1 is KGHSH and CDR2 is LQKENI in the germline V gene. The CDR3 covers 15 residues. V lost 3 bases, J lost 9 bases, and 6 bases stayed unmatched. The CDR3 DNA reads as TGTGCCAGCTCACCCGGGACAGGGGGCATGGGTGAGCAGTTCTTC. It specifies CASSPGTGGMGEQFF.

The chain links TRBV18 to TRBJ1-2; possible D gene TRBD1, 6 bases. Germline V gene data show CDR1 as KGHSH and CDR2 as LQKENI. There are 15 residues in the CDR3. V was cut by 3 bases and J by 0 bases, with 11 bases left in between. The DNA for the CDR3 is TGTGCCAGCTCACCCGGACAGAACCCTAACTATGGCTACACCTTC. Protein sequence: CASSPGQNPNYGYTF.

The chain combines TRBV29-1 with TRBJ2-5; 9 nucleotides match TRBD1. The CDR3 has 10 amino acids. Germline V gene lookup returns CDR1 SQVTM and CDR2 ANQGSEA. J gave up 12 bases and V 7 bases, and 6 bases lay outside the gene matches. In nucleotides, the CDR3 is TGCAGCGCCCGGACAGGGGTTGAGTACTTC. Protein sequence: CSARTGVEYF.

The chain couples TRBV9 to TRBJ2-7, with D maybe TRBD2 (6 bases). This CDR3 is built from 14 residues. V dropped 4 bases and J dropped 3 bases, with 14 bases sitting between them. Germline CDR1 and CDR2: SGDLS and YYNGEE. CDR3: CASSPGTSIYEQYF. CDR3 coding DNA: TGTGCCAGCAGCCCTGGGACTTCCATCTACGAGCAGTACTTC.

The J gene is TRBJ1-4, the V gene TRBV20-1; 10 bases are shared with TRBD1. The length of the CDR3 is 14 residues. The germline CDR1 and CDR2 sequences are DFQATT and SNEGSKA (reference sequence). V dropped 3 bases and J dropped 7; count of bases not matched to a gene: 5. CDR3 nucleotide sequence: TGCAGTGCTAGTCGGGACAGGGGCAGTGAAAAACTGTTTTTT. It translates to CSASRDRGSEKLFF.

The V call is TRBV3-1 (or the pseudogene TRBV3-2), the J call TRBJ2-3, with 7 bases aligning to TRBD1. This CDR3 is 13 amino acids long. In germline, CDR1 is LGHDT, CDR2 YNNKEL (reference sequence). Trimming cost V 10 bases and J 6 bases; bases outside gene matches: 10. DNA of the CDR3: TGTGCCACCACCCGGACAGGTACGGATACGCAGTATTTT. Translating gives CATTRTGTDTQYF.

The V and J genes are TRBV5-4 and TRBJ1-2, with D possibly TRBD1 on 5 matching bases. CDR1 and CDR2 (germline): SGHNT, YYREEE (reference sequence). V was pared by 6 bases and J by 4 bases, with 16 bases between. The CDR3 runs to 14 residues. The CDR3 DNA follows: TGTGCCAGCAACGGCTGGGGGAGGGCCTATGGCTACACCTTC. As protein: CASNGWGRAYGYTF.